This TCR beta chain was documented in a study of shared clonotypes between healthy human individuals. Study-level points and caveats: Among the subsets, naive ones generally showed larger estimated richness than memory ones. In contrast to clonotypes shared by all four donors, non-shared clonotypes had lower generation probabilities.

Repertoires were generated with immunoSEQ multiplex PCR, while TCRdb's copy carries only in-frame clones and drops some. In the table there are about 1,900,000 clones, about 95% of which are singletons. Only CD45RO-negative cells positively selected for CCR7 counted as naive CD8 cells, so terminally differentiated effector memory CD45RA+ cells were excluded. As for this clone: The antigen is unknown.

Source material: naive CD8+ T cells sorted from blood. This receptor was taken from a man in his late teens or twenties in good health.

CDR3 bases: TGTGCCAGCAGTGACAGGGGGGCAACTAATGAAAAACTGTTTTTT. It yields the protein CASSDRGATNEKLFF. This chain joins TRBV6-1 and TRBJ1-4, with 7 bases fitting TRBD1. The germline gives CDR1 MNHNS, CDR2 SASEGT. The CDR3 loop spans 15 amino acids. J gave up 0 bases and V 3 bases, and 1 base lay outside the gene matches.